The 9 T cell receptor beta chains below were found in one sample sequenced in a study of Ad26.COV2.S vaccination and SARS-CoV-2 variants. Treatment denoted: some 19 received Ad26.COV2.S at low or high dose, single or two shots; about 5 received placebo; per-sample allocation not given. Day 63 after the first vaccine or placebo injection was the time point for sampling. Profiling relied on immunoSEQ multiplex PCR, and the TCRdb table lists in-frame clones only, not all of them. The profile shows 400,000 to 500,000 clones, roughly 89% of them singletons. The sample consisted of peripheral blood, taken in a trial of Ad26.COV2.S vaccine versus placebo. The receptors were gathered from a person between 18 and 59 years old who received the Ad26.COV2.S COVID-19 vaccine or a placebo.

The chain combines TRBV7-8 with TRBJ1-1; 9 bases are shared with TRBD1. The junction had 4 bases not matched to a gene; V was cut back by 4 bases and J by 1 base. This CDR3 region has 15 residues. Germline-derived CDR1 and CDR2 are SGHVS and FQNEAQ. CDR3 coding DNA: TGTGCCAGCAGCTCAGGGACAGGGAAGAACACTGAAGCTTTCTTT. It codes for CASSSGTGKNTEAFF.

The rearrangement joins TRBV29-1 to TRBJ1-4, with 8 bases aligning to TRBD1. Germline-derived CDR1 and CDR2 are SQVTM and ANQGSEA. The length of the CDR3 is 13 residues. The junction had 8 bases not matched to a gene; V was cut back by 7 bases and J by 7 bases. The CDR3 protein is CSAYRGTGEKLFF. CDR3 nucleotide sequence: TGCAGCGCCTACAGGGGGACCGGTGAAAAACTGTTTTTT. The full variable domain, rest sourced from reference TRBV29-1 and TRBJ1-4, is SAVISQKPSRDICQRGTSLTIQCQVDSQVTMMFWYRQQPGQSLTLIATANQGSEATYESGFVIDKFPISRPNLTFSTLTVSNMSPEDSSIYLCSAYRGTGEKLFFGSGTQLSVL.

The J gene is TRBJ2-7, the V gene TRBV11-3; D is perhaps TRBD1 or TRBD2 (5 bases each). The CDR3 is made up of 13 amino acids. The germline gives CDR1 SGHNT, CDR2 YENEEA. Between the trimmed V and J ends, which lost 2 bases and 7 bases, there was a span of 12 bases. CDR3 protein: CASSLNAGSEQYV. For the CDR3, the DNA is TGTGCCAGCAGCTTAAATGCAGGGAGTGAGCAGTACGTC.

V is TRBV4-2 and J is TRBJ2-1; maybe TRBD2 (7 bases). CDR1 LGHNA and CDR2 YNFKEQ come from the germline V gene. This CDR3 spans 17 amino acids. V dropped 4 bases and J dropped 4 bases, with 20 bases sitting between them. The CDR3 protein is CASSPGPVGGPYNEQFF. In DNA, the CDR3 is TGTGCCAGCAGCCCCGGCCCGGTGGGGGGGCCTTACAATGAGCAGTTCTTC.

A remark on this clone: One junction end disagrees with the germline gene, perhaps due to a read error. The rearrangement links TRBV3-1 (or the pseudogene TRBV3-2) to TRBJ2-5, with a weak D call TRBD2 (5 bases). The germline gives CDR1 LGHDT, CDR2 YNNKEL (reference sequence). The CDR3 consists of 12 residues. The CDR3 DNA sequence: TGTGCCAGCAGCCAATTAGGACTCCCTCGAGACTTC. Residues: CASSQLGLPRDF.

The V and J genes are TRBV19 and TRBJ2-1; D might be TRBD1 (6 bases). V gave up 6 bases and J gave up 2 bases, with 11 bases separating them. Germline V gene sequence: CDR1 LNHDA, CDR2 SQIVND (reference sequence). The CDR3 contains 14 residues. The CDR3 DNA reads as TGTGCCAGTAGGAGACAGGCCACCTACAATGAGCAGTTCTTC. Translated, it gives CASRRQATYNEQFF.

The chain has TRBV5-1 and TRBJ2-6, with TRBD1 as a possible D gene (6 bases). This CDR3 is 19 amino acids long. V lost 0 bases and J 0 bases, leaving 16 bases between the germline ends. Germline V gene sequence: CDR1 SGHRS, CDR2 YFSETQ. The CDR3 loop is CASSLAPGGTLSGANVLTF. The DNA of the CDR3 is TGCGCCAGCAGCTTGGCCCCGGGTGGGACACTCTCTGGGGCCAACGTCCTGACTTTC.

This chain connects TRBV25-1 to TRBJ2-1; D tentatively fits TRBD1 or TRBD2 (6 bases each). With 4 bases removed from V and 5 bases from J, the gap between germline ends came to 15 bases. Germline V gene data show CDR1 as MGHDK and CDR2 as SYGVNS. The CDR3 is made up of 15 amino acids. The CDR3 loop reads CASSVTGGPHNEQFF. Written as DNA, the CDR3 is TGTGCCAGCAGTGTTACCGGGGGCCCCCACAATGAGCAGTTCTTC.

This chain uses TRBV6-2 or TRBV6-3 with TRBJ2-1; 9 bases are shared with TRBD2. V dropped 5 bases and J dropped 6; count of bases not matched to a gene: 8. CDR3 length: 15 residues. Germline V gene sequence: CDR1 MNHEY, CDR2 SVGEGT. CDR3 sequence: CASSRAGGFRNEQFF. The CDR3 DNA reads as TGTGCCAGCAGTCGAGCGGGGGGCTTTCGCAATGAGCAGTTCTTC.